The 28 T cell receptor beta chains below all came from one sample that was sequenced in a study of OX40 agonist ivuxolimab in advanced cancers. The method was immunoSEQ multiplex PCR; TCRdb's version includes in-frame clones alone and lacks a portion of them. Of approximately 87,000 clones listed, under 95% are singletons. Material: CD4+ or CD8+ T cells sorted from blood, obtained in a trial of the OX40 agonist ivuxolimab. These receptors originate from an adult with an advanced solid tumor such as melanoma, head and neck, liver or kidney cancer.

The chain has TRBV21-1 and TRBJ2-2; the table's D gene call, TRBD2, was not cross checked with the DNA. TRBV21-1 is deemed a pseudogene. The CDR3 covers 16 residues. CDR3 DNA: TGTGCCAGCAGCAAAGGAGACTTCCTCTACACCGGGGAGCTGTTTTTT. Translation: CASSKGDFLYTGELFF.

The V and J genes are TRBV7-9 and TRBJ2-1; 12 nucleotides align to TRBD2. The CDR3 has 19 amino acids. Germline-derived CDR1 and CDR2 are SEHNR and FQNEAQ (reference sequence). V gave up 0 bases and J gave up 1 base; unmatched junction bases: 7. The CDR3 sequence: CASSLATSGRIFSYNEQFF. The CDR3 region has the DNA TGTGCCAGCAGCTTAGCGACTAGCGGGAGAATCTTTTCCTACAATGAGCAGTTCTTC.

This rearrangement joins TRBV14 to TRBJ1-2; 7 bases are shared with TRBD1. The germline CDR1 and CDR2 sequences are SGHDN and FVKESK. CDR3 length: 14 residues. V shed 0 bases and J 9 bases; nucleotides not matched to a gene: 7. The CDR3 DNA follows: TGTGCCAGCAGCCAAGATATGACAGGGACTCGCTACACCTTC. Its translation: CASSQDMTGTRYTF.

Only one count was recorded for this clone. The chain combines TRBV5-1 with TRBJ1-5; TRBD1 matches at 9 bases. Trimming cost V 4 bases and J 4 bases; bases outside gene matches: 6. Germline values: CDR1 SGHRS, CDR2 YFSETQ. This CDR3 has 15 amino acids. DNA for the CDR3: TGCGCCAGCAGCGCCGGGACAGGGAGTAATCAGCCCCAGCATTTT. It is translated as CASSAGTGSNQPQHF.

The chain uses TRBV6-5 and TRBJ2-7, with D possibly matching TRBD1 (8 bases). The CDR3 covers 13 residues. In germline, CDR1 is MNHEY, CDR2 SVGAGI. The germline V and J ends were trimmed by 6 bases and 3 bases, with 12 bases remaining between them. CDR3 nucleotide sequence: TGTGCCAGCAGAGCGGGACAGGACTACGAGCAGTACTTC. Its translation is CASRAGQDYEQYF.

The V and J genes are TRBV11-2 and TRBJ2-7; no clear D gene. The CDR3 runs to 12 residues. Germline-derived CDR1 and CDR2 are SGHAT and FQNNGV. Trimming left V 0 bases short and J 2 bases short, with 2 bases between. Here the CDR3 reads CASSLDTYEQYF. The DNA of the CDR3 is TGTGCCAGCAGCTTAGATACCTACGAGCAGTACTTC.

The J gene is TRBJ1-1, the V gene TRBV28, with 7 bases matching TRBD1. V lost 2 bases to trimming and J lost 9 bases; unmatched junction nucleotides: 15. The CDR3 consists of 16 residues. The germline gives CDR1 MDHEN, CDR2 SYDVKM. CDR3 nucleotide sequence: TGTGCCAGCAGTTTAGCCCCCCCATCGAGGGGGCGGAAAGCTTTCTTT. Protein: CASSLAPPSRGRKAFF.

In DNA form, the CDR3 reads TGTGCCAGCAGGATACAATATACTCAGGGGGCGCGCACTGAAGCTTTCTTT. Translation gives CASRIQYTQGARTEAFF. The V gene is TRBV11-2, the J gene TRBJ1-1; 8 bases match TRBD1. J was trimmed by 4 bases and V by 6 bases; bases with no gene match: 16. This CDR3 has 17 amino acids. Germline V gene data show CDR1 as SGHAT and CDR2 as FQNNGV.

CDR3 residues: CASSLGGLAYYNEQFF. CDR3 in DNA: TGTGCCAGCAGCTTAGGGGGACTAGCGTACTACAATGAGCAGTTCTTC. The V gene is TRBV13, the J gene TRBJ2-1, with 10 bases matching TRBD2. This CDR3 is 16 amino acids long. The V segment lost 0 bases and the J segment 3 bases; nucleotides outside the gene matches: 2. Germline V gives CDR1 PRHDT, CDR2 FYEKMQ (reference sequence).

CDR3 sequence (DNA): TGTGCCAGCTCCCACCCGGGGAGTTCGTCTGGAAACACCATATATTTT. It specifies CASSHPGSSSGNTIYF. This chain links TRBV18 with TRBJ1-3; no reliable D call. V was pared by 6 bases and J by 1 base, with 16 bases between. Germline V gives CDR1 KGHSH, CDR2 LQKENI. The CDR3 has 16 residues. Combining the CDR3 with reference TRBV18 and TRBJ1-3 gives the whole variable domain NAGVMQNPRHLVRRRGQEARLRCSPMKGHSHVYWYRQLPEEGLKFMVYLQKENIIDESGMPKERFSAEFPKEGPSILRIQQVVRGDSAAYFCASSHPGSSSGNTIYFGEGSWLTVV.

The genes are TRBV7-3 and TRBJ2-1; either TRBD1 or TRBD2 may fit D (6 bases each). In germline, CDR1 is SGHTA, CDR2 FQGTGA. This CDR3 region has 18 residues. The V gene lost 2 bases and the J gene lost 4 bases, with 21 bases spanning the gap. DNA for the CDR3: TGTGCCAGCAGCTTAGGGGGCGGGGCTTCTTTATTTTACAATGAGCAGTTCTTC. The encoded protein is CASSLGGGASLFYNEQFF.

In nucleotides, the CDR3 is TGTGCCAGTAGTATCAAGGGAAGCTACGAGCAGTACTTC. Protein sequence: CASSIKGSYEQYF. The rearrangement links TRBV19 to TRBJ2-7; D remains unclear. Trimming took 3 bases from V and 3 from J, leaving 9 bases between them. In germline, CDR1 is LNHDA, CDR2 SQIVND (reference sequence). The CDR3 runs 13 residues.

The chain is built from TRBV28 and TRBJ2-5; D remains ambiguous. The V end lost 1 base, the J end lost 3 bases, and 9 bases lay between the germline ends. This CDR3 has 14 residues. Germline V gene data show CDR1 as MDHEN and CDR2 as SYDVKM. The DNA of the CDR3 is TGTGCCAGCAGTTTATATCCAGGCGAAGAGACCCAGTACTTC. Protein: CASSLYPGEETQYF.

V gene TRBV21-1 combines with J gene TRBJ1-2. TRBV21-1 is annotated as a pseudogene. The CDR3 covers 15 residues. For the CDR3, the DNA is TGTGCCAGCACCCGGCGGGCGGAAGAAAACTATGGCTACACCTTC. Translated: CASTRRAEENYGYTF.

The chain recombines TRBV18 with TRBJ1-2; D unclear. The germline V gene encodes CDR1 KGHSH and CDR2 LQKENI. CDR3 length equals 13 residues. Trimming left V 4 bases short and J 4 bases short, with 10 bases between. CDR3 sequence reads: CASSLQALYGYTF. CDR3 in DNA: TGTGCCAGCTCACTGCAGGCCCTCTATGGCTACACCTTC.

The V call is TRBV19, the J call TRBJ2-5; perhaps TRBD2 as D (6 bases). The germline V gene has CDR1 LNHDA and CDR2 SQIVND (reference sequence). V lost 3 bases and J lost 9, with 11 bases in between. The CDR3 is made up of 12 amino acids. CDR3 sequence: CASSIDREAQYF. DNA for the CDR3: TGTGCCAGTAGTATTGATAGGGAGGCCCAGTACTTC.

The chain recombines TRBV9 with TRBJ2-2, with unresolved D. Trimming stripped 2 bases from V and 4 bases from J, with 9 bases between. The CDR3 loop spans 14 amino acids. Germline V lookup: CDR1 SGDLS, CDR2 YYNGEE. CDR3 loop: CASSVRLGTGELFF. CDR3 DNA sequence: TGTGCCAGCAGCGTCCGTCTAGGCACCGGGGAGCTGTTTTTT.

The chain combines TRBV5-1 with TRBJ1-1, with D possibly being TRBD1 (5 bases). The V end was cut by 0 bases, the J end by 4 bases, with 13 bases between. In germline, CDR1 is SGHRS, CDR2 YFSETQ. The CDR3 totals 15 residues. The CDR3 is CASSLDGREGTEAFF. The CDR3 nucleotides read TGCGCCAGCAGCTTGGACGGCAGGGAAGGCACTGAAGCTTTCTTT.

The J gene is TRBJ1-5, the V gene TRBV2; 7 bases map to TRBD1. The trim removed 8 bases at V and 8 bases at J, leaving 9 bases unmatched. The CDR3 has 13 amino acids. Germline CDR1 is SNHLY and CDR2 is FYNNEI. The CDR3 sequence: CASRTGALEPQHF. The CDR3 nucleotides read TGTGCCAGCCGAACAGGGGCACTGGAGCCCCAGCATTTT.

The CDR3, as DNA: TGTGCCAGCAGCGTAAATAATGAAGCTTTCTTT. This sequence encodes CASSVNNEAFF. The V and J genes are TRBV7-9 and TRBJ1-1; no reliable D call. Per germline, CDR1 SEHNR and CDR2 FQNEAQ (reference sequence). This CDR3 has 11 amino acids. V gave up 5 bases and J gave up 7 bases, with 8 bases separating them.

As DNA, the CDR3 is TGTGCCAGCAGTTTAGGGCCCCAGGTGGACAATGAGCAGTTCTTC. This codes for CASSLGPQVDNEQFF. J is TRBJ2-1 and V is TRBV6-1; D is undetermined. Germline V CDR1 and CDR2: MNHNS, SASEGT. The CDR3 consists of 15 residues. The V gene lost 5 bases and the J gene lost 5 bases, with 16 bases spanning the gap.

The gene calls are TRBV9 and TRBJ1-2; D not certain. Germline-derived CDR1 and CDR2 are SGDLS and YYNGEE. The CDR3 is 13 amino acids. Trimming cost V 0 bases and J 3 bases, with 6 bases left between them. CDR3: CASSVGRYYGYTF. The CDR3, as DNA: TGTGCCAGCAGCGTAGGCCGGTACTATGGCTACACCTTC.

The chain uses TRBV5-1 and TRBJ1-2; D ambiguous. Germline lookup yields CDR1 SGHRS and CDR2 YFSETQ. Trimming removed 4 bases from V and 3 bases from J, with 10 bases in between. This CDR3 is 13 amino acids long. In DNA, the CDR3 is TGCGCCAGCAGCCTCGGGAGGGACTATGGCTACACCTTC. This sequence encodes CASSLGRDYGYTF.

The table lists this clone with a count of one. CDR3 region: CASSPSSSGRKSDTQYF. The CDR3 region has the DNA TGCGCCAGCAGCCCTTCCTCTAGCGGGAGAAAATCAGATACGCAGTATTTT. The rearrangement uses TRBV4-1 and TRBJ2-3; 10 bases agree with TRBD2. J gave up 4 bases and V 4 bases, and 11 bases lay outside the gene matches. CDR3 length: 17 amino acids. The germline gives CDR1 MGHRA, CDR2 YSYEKL.

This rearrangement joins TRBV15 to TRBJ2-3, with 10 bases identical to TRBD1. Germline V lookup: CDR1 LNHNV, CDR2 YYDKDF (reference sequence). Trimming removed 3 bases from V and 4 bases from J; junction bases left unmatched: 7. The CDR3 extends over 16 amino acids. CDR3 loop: CATSSLTGGGADTQYF. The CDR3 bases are TGTGCCACCAGCAGCCTGACAGGGGGCGGCGCAGATACGCAGTATTTT.

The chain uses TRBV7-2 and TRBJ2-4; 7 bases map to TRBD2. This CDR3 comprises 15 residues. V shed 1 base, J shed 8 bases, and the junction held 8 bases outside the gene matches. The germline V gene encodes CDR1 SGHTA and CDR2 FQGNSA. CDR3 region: CASSLVSGTNDIQYF. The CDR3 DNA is TGTGCCAGCAGCTTAGTCTCCGGGACTAACGACATTCAGTACTTC. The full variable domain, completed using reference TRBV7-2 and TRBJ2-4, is GAGVSQSPSNKVTEKGKDVELRCDPISGHTALYWYRQSLGQGLEFLIYFQGNSAPDKSGLPSDRFSAERTGGSVSTLTIQRTQQEDSAVYLCASSLVSGTNDIQYFGAGTRLSVL.

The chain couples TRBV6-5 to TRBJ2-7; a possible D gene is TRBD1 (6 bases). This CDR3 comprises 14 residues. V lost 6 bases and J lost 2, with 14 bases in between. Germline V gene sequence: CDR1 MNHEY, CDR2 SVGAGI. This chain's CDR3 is CASSLDRFAYEQYF. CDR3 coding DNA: TGTGCCAGCAGCCTCGACAGGTTCGCCTACGAGCAGTACTTC.

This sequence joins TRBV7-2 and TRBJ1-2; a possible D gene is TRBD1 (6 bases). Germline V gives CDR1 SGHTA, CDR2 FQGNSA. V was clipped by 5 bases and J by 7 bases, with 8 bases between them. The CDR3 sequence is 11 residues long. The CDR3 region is CASSPQGGYTF. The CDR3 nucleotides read TGTGCCAGCAGCCCACAGGGTGGCTACACCTTC. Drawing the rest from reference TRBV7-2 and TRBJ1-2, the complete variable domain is GAGVSQSPSNKVTEKGKDVELRCDPISGHTALYWYRQSLGQGLEFLIYFQGNSAPDKSGLPSDRFSAERTGGSVSTLTIQRTQQEDSAVYLCASSPQGGYTFGSGTRLTVV.